The 2 T cell receptor beta chains presented below share a single source sample, sequenced in a study of blood T cell repertoires in COVID-19. This table comes from immunoSEQ multiplex PCR, and its TCRdb copy is limited to in-frame clones, with some not included. The sample records over 130,000 clones, 82% being singletons. The specimen was peripheral blood. The receptors here all came from a woman of 80 years or more with acute or convalescent COVID-19.

The gene calls are TRBV7-2 and TRBJ2-2; 7 bases fit TRBD1. The CDR3 length is 12 residues. Trimming took 6 bases from V and 14 from J; bases not matched to a gene: 9. Germline V CDR1 and CDR2: SGHTA, FQGNSA. Written as DNA, the CDR3 is TGTGCCAGCAGTCAGGTTGACAGGGTCCTGTTTTTT. This translates into CASSQVDRVLFF.

The rearrangement links TRBV6-5 to TRBJ1-3; no clear D gene. The CDR3 covers 15 residues. Looked up from germline, CDR1 is MNHEY and CDR2 is SVGAGI. V lost 6 bases, J lost 0 bases, and 12 bases lay in between. In DNA, the CDR3 is TGTGCCAGCAGGAGGGAGATGAGCTCTGGAAACACCATATATTTT. Its protein product is CASRREMSSGNTIYF.